Listed below are T cell receptor beta chains from one sample, sequenced in a study of cytomegalovirus exposure and HLA in healthy donors. Here immunoSEQ multiplex PCR was the method, and the copy in TCRdb shows in-frame clones only, minus some. The sample carries a few hundred thousand clones, 80% recorded once. The sequenced sample consisted of PBMCs. The receptors come from a girl aged 2 to 10 in good health and CMV-seronegative. Both conserved end residues are part of each CDR3. D genes are given only for firm matches. The size entry is marked missing in some rows and otherwise reads once, few, many or a size class.

J	V	size	D	DNA	CDR3
TRBJ2-7	TRBV19	few	TRBD2	TGTGCCAGTAGTATGAGGGGATTAGCGGGAGACTACGAGCAGTACTTC	CASSMRGLAGDYEQYF
TRBJ1-2	TRBV25-1	once	.	TGTGCCAGCAGTGAATACCCAGGGGACGGCTATGGCTACACCTTC	CASSEYPGDGYGYTF
TRBJ1-5	TRBV27	.	TRBD1	TGTGCCAGCAGACCCGACAGGGGGGTAGGACAGCCCCAGCATTTT	CASRPDRGVGQPQHF
TRBJ1-2	TRBV15	.	.	TGTGCCACCAGCAGTTCGAACAACCAGGGTGGCTACACCTTC	CATSSSNNQGGYTF
TRBJ1-5	TRBV6-1	once	.	TGTGCCAGCAGTGACAGCGCCTATAGCAATCAGCCCCAGCATTTT	CASSDSAYSNQPQHF
TRBJ2-7	TRBV28	few	TRBD2	TGTGCCAGCAGTTTATTTGCTAGCGGATACTACGAGCAGTACTTC	CASSLFASGYYEQYF
TRBJ2-1	TRBV30	.	.	TGTGCCTGGACAGACTGGATAACCTACAATGAGCAGTTCTTC	CAWTDWITYNEQFF
TRBJ1-5	TRBV4-1	.	.	TGCGCCAGCAGCCAAGTCTCTATAGGCAATCAGCCCCAGCATTTT	CASSQVSIGNQPQHF
TRBJ1-1	TRBV4-1	.	TRBD1	TGCGCCAGCGCCGGACAGGGGGCGAATGAAGCTTTCTTT	CASAGQGANEAFF
TRBJ1-2	TRBV5-4	.	.	TGTGCCAGCATTACCTTCGGGGGAAGCGATGGCTACACCTTC	CASITFGGSDGYTF
TRBJ2-2	TRBV5-5	.	TRBD1	TGTGCCAGCAGCTCCACAGGGGACGGGGAGCTGTTTTTT	CASSSTGDGELFF
TRBJ1-2	TRBV19	.	.	TGTGCCAGTAGTATGCGAGGGGGTGTCGGATATGGCTACACCTTC	CASSMRGGVGYGYTF
TRBJ2-6	TRBV14	.	TRBD1	TGTGCCAGCAGCCAGCTGGACAGGGTGTCTGGGGCCAACGTCCTGACTTTC	CASSQLDRVSGANVLTF
TRBJ2-2	TRBV6-1	.	.	TGTGCCAGCCTTCTTCAGGTTAGCACCGGGGAGCTGTTTTTT	CASLLQVSTGELFF
TRBJ2-7	TRBV28	.	.	TGTGCCAGCAGATCACCGACACCGCTGCTTGATCTAGCAGCCTACGAGCAGTACTTC	CASRSPTPLLDLAAYEQYF
TRBJ2-5	TRBV28	.	TRBD1	TGTGCCAGCAGTTCCGCAGGGGGCAGAGGGGAGACCCAGTACTTC	CASSSAGGRGETQYF
TRBJ1-1	TRBV7-9	.	.	TGTGCCAGCAGCTTAGCAGGGACTCTGAACACTGAAGCTTTCTTT	CASSLAGTLNTEAFF
TRBJ2-7	TRBV2	.	.	TGTGCCAGCAGTGGATCAGGGGCCCTTACCTACGAGCAGTACTTC	CASSGSGALTYEQYF
TRBJ2-1	TRBV27	.	TRBD2	TGTGCCAGCAGTTCGCCTGGACTAGCACCCCGGGGGCAGTTCTTC	CASSSPGLAPRGQFF
TRBJ2-7	TRBV6-1	.	.	TGTGCCAGCAGGGCTGGATCAGCGGGTATATACGAGCAGTACTTC	CASRAGSAGIYEQYF
TRBJ2-7	TRBV28	.	TRBD2	TGTGCCAGCAGCTCTAGCGGGAGGGCTAGTTACGAGCAGTACTTC	CASSSSGRASYEQYF
TRBJ1-2	TRBV4-1	.	.	TGCGCCAGCAGCCAACAGGGGCTTGGCTATGGCTACACCTTC	CASSQQGLGYGYTF
TRBJ2-1	TRBV6-1	few	.	TGTGCCAGCAGCTCAGGGGGGCTGTTCTTC	CASSSGGLFF
TRBJ2-5	TRBV15	few	TRBD1	TGTGCCACCAGCAGGGACAGGGGACAAGAGACCCAGTACTTC	CATSRDRGQETQYF
TRBJ2-7	TRBV28	.	.	TGTGCCAGCAGTTTCAGGGTCTACGAGCAGTACTTC	CASSFRVYEQYF
TRBJ1-6	TRBV27	few	.	TGTGCCAGCAGTTTCGGGAATGCCTATAATTCACCCCTCCACTTT	CASSFGNAYNSPLHF
TRBJ1-5	TRBV10-3	.	TRBD1	TGTGCCACTGGACAGGGCCCCCAGCCCCAGCATTTT	CATGQGPQPQHF
TRBJ2-7	TRBV2	.	TRBD2	TGTGCCAGCAGGGTGACTAGCGGCACCTACGAGCAGTACTTC	CASRVTSGTYEQYF
TRBJ2-7	TRBV2	few	.	TGTGCCAGCAGTGAGATCAGGGAAGCGGGCGAGCAGTACTTC	CASSEIREAGEQYF
TRBJ2-1	TRBV7-3	.	.	TGTGCCAGCAGCCGTGGACACGTCAATGAGCAGTTCTTC	CASSRGHVNEQFF
TRBJ1-2	TRBV19	few	.	TGTGCCAGTAGTATAGAGGGCAGGGCTTATGGCTACACCTTC	CASSIEGRAYGYTF
TRBJ2-1	TRBV5-1	.	.	TGCGCCAGCAGCATGGACTTTCCCAATGAGCAGTTCTTC	CASSMDFPNEQFF
TRBJ1-1	TRBV19	.	TRBD1	TGTGCCAGTAGTATCCTCCCAGGGGGCGGCACTGAAGCTTTCTTT	CASSILPGGGTEAFF
TRBJ1-2	TRBV7-8	.	TRBD1	TGTGCCAGCAGCCGGACGGGGACAGGGACCTATGGCTACACCTTC	CASSRTGTGTYGYTF
TRBJ1-3	TRBV6-6	.	.	TGTGCCAGCAGTTACTCGCCCAAGAGGGGAAACACCATATATTTT	CASSYSPKRGNTIYF
TRBJ2-5	TRBV11-2	once	TRBD1	TGTGCCAGCAGCCAGGGACAGGGAGAAGGGGAGACCCAGTACTTC	CASSQGQGEGETQYF
TRBJ1-1	TRBV7-2	few	.	TGTGCCAGCAGCCGGGGGGGAGCAAACACTGAAGCTTTCTTT	CASSRGGANTEAFF
TRBJ2-3	TRBV27	.	.	TGTGCCAGCAGTTCTAGGTCTAGCACAGATACGCAGTATTTT	CASSSRSSTDTQYF
TRBJ1-2	TRBV6-5	few	.	TGTGCCAGCAGTTACCTTCACAGCCTATCTGGCTACACCTTC	CASSYLHSLSGYTF
TRBJ2-1	TRBV27	.	.	TGTGCCAGTAATAGGGGGGGCTGGCATGAGCAGTTCTTC	CASNRGGWHEQFF
TRBJ2-7	TRBV5-4	.	TRBD2	TGTGCCAGCAGCTACCCGGGGGCTAGCGGGGGGGAGCAGTACTTC	CASSYPGASGGEQYF
TRBJ1-4	TRBV11-2	.	.	TGTGCCAGCAGCTCAACTTTGGAAAAACTGTTTTTT	CASSSTLEKLFF
TRBJ2-1	TRBV7-9	few	.	TGTGCCAGCAGCTTACCGAGTGGGCAGGTGAATGAGCAGTTCTTC	CASSLPSGQVNEQFF